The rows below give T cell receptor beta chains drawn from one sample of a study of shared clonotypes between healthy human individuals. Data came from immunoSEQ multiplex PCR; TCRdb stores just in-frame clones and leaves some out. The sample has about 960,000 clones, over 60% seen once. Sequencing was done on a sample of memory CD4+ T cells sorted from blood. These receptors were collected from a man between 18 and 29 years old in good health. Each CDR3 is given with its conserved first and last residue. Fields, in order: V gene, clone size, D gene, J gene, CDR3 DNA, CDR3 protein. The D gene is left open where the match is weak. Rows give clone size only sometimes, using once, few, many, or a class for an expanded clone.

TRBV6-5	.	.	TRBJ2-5	TGTGCCAGCAGTGCCCCGGGCGGGGCTAAAGAGACCCAGTACTTC	CASSAPGGAKETQYF
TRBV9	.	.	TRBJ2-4	TGTGCCAGCAGCGTAGGGGGGTACTCAAACATTCAGTACTTC	CASSVGGYSNIQYF
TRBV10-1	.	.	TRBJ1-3	TGCGCCAGCATCACGGGGGACTCTGGAAACACCATATATTTT	CASITGDSGNTIYF
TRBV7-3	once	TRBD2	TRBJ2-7	TGTGCCAGCAGCCTCACTAGCGGGGGCCCCTACGAGCAGTACTTC	CASSLTSGGPYEQYF
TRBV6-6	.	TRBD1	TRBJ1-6	TGTGCCAGCAGCTACTCCACCGGGACAGGGAATTCACCCCTCCACTTT	CASSYSTGTGNSPLHF
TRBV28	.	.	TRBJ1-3	TGTGCCAGCAGTTTCCCCGGGAAATCCTCTGGAAACACCATATATTTT	CASSFPGKSSGNTIYF
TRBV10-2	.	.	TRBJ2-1	TGCGCCAGCAGATCTATATCCCAAAACCGGGACACTTATGAGCAGTTCTTC	CASRSISQNRDTYEQFF
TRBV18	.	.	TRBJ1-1	TGTGCCAGCTCACCAGGCCGGGCGCAGAACACTGAAGCTTTCTTT	CASSPGRAQNTEAFF
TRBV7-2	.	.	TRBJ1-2	TGTGCCAGCAGCAAGGGGCAGGGCTATGGCTACACCTTC	CASSKGQGYGYTF
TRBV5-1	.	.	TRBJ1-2	TGCGCCAGCAGCATCGGGACATCGAATAACTATGGCTACACCTTC	CASSIGTSNNYGYTF
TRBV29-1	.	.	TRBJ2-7	TGCAGCGTTGTAGGGGGGACCTACGAGCAGTACTTC	CSVVGGTYEQYF
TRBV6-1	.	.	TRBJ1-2	TGTGCCAGCAGTGAGTCCATCGGTAACTATGGCTACACCTTC	CASSESIGNYGYTF
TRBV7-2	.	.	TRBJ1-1	TGTGCCAGCAGCCCGACGGCGGGGCTGTGGAACACTGAAGCTTTCTTT	CASSPTAGLWNTEAFF
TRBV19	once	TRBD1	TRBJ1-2	TGTGCCAGTAGAGGGGACAGTTCTAACTATGGCTACACCTTC	CASRGDSSNYGYTF
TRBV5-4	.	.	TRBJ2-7	TGTGCCATCCGTGCCGGGACGGATTCCTACGAGCAGTACTTC	CAIRAGTDSYEQYF
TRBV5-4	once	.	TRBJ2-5	TGTGCCGGAAGTACTAGGGGCCAAGAGACCCAGTACTTC	CAGSTRGQETQYF
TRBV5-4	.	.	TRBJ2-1	TGTGCCAGCAGCCCAGGGACGGTCTACAATGAGCAGTTCTTC	CASSPGTVYNEQFF
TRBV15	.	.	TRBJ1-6	TGTGCCACCAGGCACGAGGACCACGCGAATTCACCCCTCCACTTT	CATRHEDHANSPLHF
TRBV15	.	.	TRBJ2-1	TGTGCCACCAGCAGAGCCGGGGCTTACAATGAGCAGTTCTTC	CATSRAGAYNEQFF
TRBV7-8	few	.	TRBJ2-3	TGTGCCAGCAGCTTAGGGGCTAGACGTGGCACAGATACGCAGTATTTT	CASSLGARRGTDTQYF
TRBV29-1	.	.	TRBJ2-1	TGCAGCGGGGAATCAGGACGGTTCAATGAGCAGTTCTTC	CSGESGRFNEQFF
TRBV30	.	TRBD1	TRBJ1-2	TGTGCCTGGAGTTTAGGACAGGGAAACTATGGCTACACCTTC	CAWSLGQGNYGYTF
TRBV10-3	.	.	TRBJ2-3	TGTGCCATCACCCAGGGACCCGGCACAGATACGCAGTATTTT	CAITQGPGTDTQYF
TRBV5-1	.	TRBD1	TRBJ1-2	TGCGCCAGCAGCTTGGGTGGGACAGGGTTTGGCTACACCTTC	CASSLGGTGFGYTF
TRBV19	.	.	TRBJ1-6	TGTGCCAGTAGTACCCAAGGGGGGGCTGGAACACCCCTCCACTTT	CASSTQGGAGTPLHF
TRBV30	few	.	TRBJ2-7	TGTGCCTGGAGTAAATTTGTCAGCGGCGTCCCGGGTAGCGAGCAGTACTTC	CAWSKFVSGVPGSEQYF
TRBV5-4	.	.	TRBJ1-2	TGTGCCAGCAGCTTGCGGGCAGGGGCGGTGAATGGCTACACCTTC	CASSLRAGAVNGYTF